A selection of T cell receptor beta chains follows, all from one sample in a study of T cell responses to AZD1222 COVID-19 vaccine. TCRdb's copy holds only in-frame clones and misses some; the assay was immunoSEQ multiplex PCR. The sample contains roughly 120,000 clones, about nine tenths of which appear only once. The source material was peripheral blood, sampled on day 0 of MenACWY control vaccination. The receptors derive from an adult in good health. CDR3s include the opening cysteine and the closing phenylalanine or tryptophan. A D gene is named only where the DNA matches it firmly.

>14|NA|TRBJ1-6|TRBV9
CASSLWTGGSPLHF
TGTGCCAGCAGCCTTTGGACGGGAGGGTCACCCCTCCACTTT
>17|TRBD2|TRBJ2-2|TRBV7-2
CASSSQGVAGGAGELFF
TGTGCCAGCAGCTCCCAGGGGGTAGCGGGAGGGGCCGGGGAGCTGTTTTTT
>17|NA|TRBJ2-5|TRBV3-1/TRBV3-2
CASSQMGDYLLQETQYF
TGTGCCAGCAGCCAAATGGGGGATTATCTCCTACAAGAGACCCAGTACTTC
>13|NA|TRBJ2-7|TRBV5-4
CASSFGKSYEQYF
TGTGCCAGCAGCTTCGGCAAATCCTACGAGCAGTACTTC
>14|TRBD1|TRBJ2-3|TRBV3-1/TRBV3-2
CASSRDRSTDTQYF
TGTGCCAGCAGCCGGGACAGAAGCACAGATACGCAGTATTTT
>15|NA|TRBJ2-4|TRBV5-1
CASSQGPLAKNIQYF
TGCGCCAGCAGCCAAGGACCTTTAGCCAAAAACATTCAGTACTTC
>16|TRBD1|TRBJ1-3|TRBV5-8
CASSTRQGQTGNTIYF
TGTGCCAGCAGCACCCGACAGGGACAAACTGGAAACACCATATATTTT
>16|TRBD2|TRBJ2-4|TRBV27
CASTEGLAGGGGIQYF
TGTGCCAGCACCGAGGGACTAGCGGGAGGCGGGGGCATTCAGTACTTC
>16|NA|TRBJ2-7|TRBV28
CASSGLFGGLTYEQYF
TGTGCCAGCAGCGGGCTTTTTGGGGGGCTTACCTACGAGCAGTACTTC
>15|NA|TRBJ2-1|TRBV5-1
CASEVIGAPYNEQFF
TGCGCCAGCGAAGTAATCGGGGCCCCCTACAATGAGCAGTTCTTC
>14|TRBD2|TRBJ2-7|TRBV27
CASRGGPRYYEQYF
TGTGCCAGCAGGGGAGGGCCCCGGTACTACGAGCAGTACTTC
>14|NA|TRBJ1-1|TRBV27
CASSLVRLNTEAFF
TGTGCCAGCAGTTTAGTAAGGTTGAACACTGAAGCTTTCTTT
>14|NA|TRBJ2-7|TRBV14
CASNPRSGFREQYF
TGTGCCAGCAACCCCCGGAGTGGTTTTCGCGAGCAGTACTTC
>13|NA|TRBJ2-7|TRBV4-1
CASSQPLSYEQYF
TGCGCCAGCAGCCAACCCCTCTCCTACGAGCAGTACTTC
>16|NA|TRBJ2-5|TRBV6-5
CASSYILYDTQETQYF
TGTGCCAGCAGTTACATCCTCTACGATACGCAAGAGACCCAGTACTTC
>13|NA|TRBJ2-7|TRBV4-1
CASSHLFRVEQYF
TGCGCCAGCAGCCATTTATTTAGGGTTGAGCAGTACTTC
>16|TRBD2|TRBJ2-3|TRBV19
CASSIFGSGSSDTQYF
TGTGCCAGTAGTATTTTTGGTAGCGGGAGTTCAGATACGCAGTATTTT
>14|NA|TRBJ1-6|TRBV9
CASSALGSDSPLHF
TGTGCCAGCAGCGCTTTGGGTAGTGATTCACCCCTCCACTTT
>12|NA|TRBJ2-1|TRBV2
CASTRRPQEQFF
TGTGCCAGCACCAGAAGGCCTCAGGAGCAGTTCTTC